Below are 13 T cell receptor beta chains sequenced from a single sample in a study of prognosis after radiotherapy for stage I lung cancer. Template was genomic DNA; TCR beta CDR3 amplified in two multiplex PCR rounds. Individual primers that were specific to each TRBV and TRBJ gene served in first-round PCR. TCRdb re-analysed the multiplex PCR reads in MiXCR, keeping a single row per CDR3 protein. The repertoire has about 14,000 distinct CDR3 sequences, approximately 30% of them found once; the top ten carry 9.5% to 14%. Sample: PBMCs, taken before or after stereotactic body radiation therapy (not recorded which). The receptors come from a donor aged 50 or older with non-small cell lung cancer.

The chain has TRBV5-1 and TRBJ1-1; D not resolved. Germline lookup yields CDR1 SGHRS and CDR2 YFSETQ. Trimming removed 4 bases at V and 4 bases at J, with 11 bases between. The CDR3 totals 13 residues. The CDR3 is CASSDAMCTEAFF. The DNA of the CDR3 is TGCGCCAGCAGCGACGCCATGTGCACTGAAGCTTTCTTT.

This clonotype is termed medium-sized (0.01 to 0.1%). The gene calls are TRBV7-2 and TRBJ1-5; no clear D gene. V dropped 1 base and J dropped 7 bases, with 11 bases sitting between them. CDR1 is SGHTA, CDR2 FQGNSA, per germline. The length of the CDR3 is 14 residues. The CDR3 reads CASSLGWEGQPQHF. CDR3 DNA sequence: TGTGCCAGCAGCTTAGGCTGGGAGGGACAGCCCCAGCATTTT.

The V gene is TRBV6-1, the J gene TRBJ2-1; 8 bases are a match to TRBD2. Germline lookup yields CDR1 MNHNS and CDR2 SASEGT. The CDR3 is 17 amino acids. V shed 7 bases, J shed 2 bases, and the junction held 13 bases outside the gene matches. The CDR3 coding sequence is TGTGCCAGCATTCAGTCGGGGACTAGGAGGGCCTACAATGAGCAGTTCTTC. Translating it yields CASIQSGTRRAYNEQFF.

This clonotype has at least ten counts. The V gene is TRBV19, the J gene TRBJ1-2; D may be TRBD1 (6 bases). Deletions cut 1 base from V and 6 bases from J, with 15 bases between. This CDR3 comprises 15 residues. The germline CDR1 and CDR2 sequences are LNHDA and SQIVND (reference sequence). CDR3 nucleotides: TGTGCCAGTAGTATAGCGCAGGGGTACAAAGATGGCTACACCTTC. It yields the protein CASSIAQGYKDGYTF.

The chain combines TRBV5-5 with TRBJ2-7, with TRBD2 matching 12 bases. Germline V gene lookup returns CDR1 SGHKS and CDR2 YYEKEE (reference sequence). The CDR3 extends over 16 amino acids. The V segment lost 4 bases and the J segment 3 bases; nucleotides outside the gene matches: 8. CDR3 residues: CASSPGLAGISYEQYF. In DNA, the CDR3 is TGTGCCAGCAGCCCCGGACTAGCGGGAATTAGCTACGAGCAGTACTTC.

This clonotype qualifies as medium-sized. CDR3 region: CASSSKRRVGEQYF. The CDR3 DNA is TGTGCCAGCAGTAGCAAAAGAAGGGTTGGGGAGCAGTACTTC. This chain uses TRBV12-3 or TRBV12-4 with TRBJ2-7; D not certain. This CDR3 region has 14 residues. Trimming stripped 5 bases from V and 7 bases from J, with 18 bases between.

V gene TRBV27 combines with J gene TRBJ2-1; possible D gene TRBD2, 5 bases. CDR1 is MNHEY, CDR2 SMNVEV, per germline (reference sequence). The CDR3 consists of 16 residues. Deletions cut 10 bases from V and 4 bases from J, with 23 bases between. This CDR3 is CATTGVGIAGYNEQFF. The CDR3 DNA reads as TGTGCCACCACCGGGGTGGGCATAGCAGGATACAATGAGCAGTTCTTC.

This clonotype rates as medium-sized (0.01 to 0.1%). One junction end does not reproduce the germline sequence, and a read error may be involved. V and J are TRBV28 and TRBJ1-6; no clear D. In germline, CDR1 is MDHEN, CDR2 SYDVKM. The CDR3 covers 12 residues. CDR3 DNA sequence: TGTGCCAGTTGTCCCCTTTCCGGATTTCGGTCTTTT. It translates to CASCPLSGFRSF.

This clonotype counts as medium-sized. V is TRBV2 and J is TRBJ1-5, with no clear D. V lost 4 bases and J lost 5, with 12 bases in between. The CDR3 sequence is 14 residues long. In germline, CDR1 is SNHLY, CDR2 FYNNEI. The DNA for the CDR3 is TGTGCCAGCAGTGGGGGATCCACCGATCAGCCCCAGCATTTT. This encodes CASSGGSTDQPQHF.

As for this clonotype: In this CDR3 the conserved last residue, phenylalanine or tryptophan, is missing, so a read error is likely. Because the CDR3's place on the DNA is in doubt, the DNA is left out and the CDR3 is given as listed by TCRdb. The chain combines TRBV28 with TRBJ2-7; the tabulated D call, TRBD1, remains unverified against the DNA. Germline V gene sequence: CDR1 MDHEN, CDR2 SYDVKM. Termini included, the CDR3 measures 15 amino acids. The chain's CDR3 is CASSATGTGRHEQYS.

This chain uses TRBV19 with TRBJ2-3, with 7 nucleotides matching TRBD2. Trimming at V came to 5 bases and at J to 9 bases, leaving 11 bases not matched to a gene. Germline CDR1 is LNHDA and CDR2 is SQIVND (reference sequence). CDR3 size: 14 residues. CDR3 nucleotides: TGTGCCAGTAGTTCAATCGGGACTACGGGAACGCAGTATTTT. Protein: CASSSIGTTGTQYF.

As for this clonotype: This probably arose from a read error, given a far larger clone one base away. CDR3 nucleotide sequence: TGTGCCAGCAGAGGAGGATTGGTTCAGATTCTTCTCTATGGCTACTCCTTC. It is translated as CASRGGLVQILLYGYSF. V and J are TRBV11-3 and TRBJ1-2; no clear D. Looked up from germline, CDR1 is SGHNT and CDR2 is YENEEA. The CDR3 is 17 amino acids.

The genes are TRBV7-2 and TRBJ1-2; unclear D gene. The CDR3 consists of 14 residues. Trimming took off 7 bases at V and 6 bases at J, with 18 bases between the two ends. The germline V gene encodes CDR1 SGHTA and CDR2 FQGNSA. As DNA, the CDR3 is TGTGCCAGCACTTTTGTCTGGATAGACAATGGCTACACCTTC. It specifies CASTFVWIDNGYTF. Full variable domain (rest looked up from reference TRBV7-2 and TRBJ1-2): GAGVSQSPSNKVTEKGKDVELRCDPISGHTALYWYRQSLGQGLEFLIYFQGNSAPDKSGLPSDRFSAERTGGSVSTLTIQRTQQEDSAVYLCASTFVWIDNGYTFGSGTRLTVV.